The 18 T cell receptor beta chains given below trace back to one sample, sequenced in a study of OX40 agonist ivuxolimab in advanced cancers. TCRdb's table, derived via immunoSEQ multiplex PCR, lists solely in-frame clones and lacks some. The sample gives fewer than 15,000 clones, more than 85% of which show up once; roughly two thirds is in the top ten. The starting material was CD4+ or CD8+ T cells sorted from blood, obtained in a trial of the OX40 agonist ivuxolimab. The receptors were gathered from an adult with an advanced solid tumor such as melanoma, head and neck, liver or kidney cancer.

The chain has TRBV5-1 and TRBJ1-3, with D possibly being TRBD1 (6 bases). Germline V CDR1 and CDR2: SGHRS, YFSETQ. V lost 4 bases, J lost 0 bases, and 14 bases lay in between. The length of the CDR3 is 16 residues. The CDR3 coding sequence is TGCGCCAGCAGCAATACAGGGCGTGACTCTGGAAACACCATATATTTT. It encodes CASSNTGRDSGNTIYF.

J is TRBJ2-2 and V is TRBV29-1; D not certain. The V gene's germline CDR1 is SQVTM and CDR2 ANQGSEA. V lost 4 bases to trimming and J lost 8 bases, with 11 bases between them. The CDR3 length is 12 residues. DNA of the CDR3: TGCAGCGTTGGGCTAGAGAAGGGGGAGCTGTTTTTT. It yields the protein CSVGLEKGELFF.

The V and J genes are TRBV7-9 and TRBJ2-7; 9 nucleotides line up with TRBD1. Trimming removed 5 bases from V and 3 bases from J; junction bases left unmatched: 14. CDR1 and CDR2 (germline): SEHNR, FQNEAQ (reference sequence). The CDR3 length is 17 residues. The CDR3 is CASSPSLDRGYGYEQYF. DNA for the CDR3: TGTGCCAGCAGCCCATCCCTGGACAGGGGTTATGGCTACGAGCAGTACTTC.

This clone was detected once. The CDR3 region has the DNA TGTGCCAGCAGCTTACAGGGACCGAACACTGAAGCTTTCTTT. This encodes CASSLQGPNTEAFF. The chain combines TRBV5-8 with TRBJ1-1; TRBD1 is a possible D gene (6 bases). Germline CDR1 SGHTS, CDR2 YDEGEE. This CDR3 region has 14 residues. V lost 2 bases, J lost 1 base, and 9 bases lay in between.

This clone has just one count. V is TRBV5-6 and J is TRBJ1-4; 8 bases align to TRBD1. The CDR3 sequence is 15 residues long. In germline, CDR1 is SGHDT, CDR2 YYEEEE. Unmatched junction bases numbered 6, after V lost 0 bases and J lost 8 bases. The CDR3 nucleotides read TGTGCCAGCAGCTTGGGAGGGACAGGCTTGGAAAAACTGTTTTTT. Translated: CASSLGGTGLEKLFF. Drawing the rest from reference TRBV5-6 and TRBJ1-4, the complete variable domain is DAGVTQSPTHLIKTRGQQVTLRCSPKSGHDTVSWYQQALGQGPQFIFQYYEEEERQRGNFPDRFSGHQFPNYSSELNVNALLLGDSALYLCASSLGGTGLEKLFFGSGTQLSVL.

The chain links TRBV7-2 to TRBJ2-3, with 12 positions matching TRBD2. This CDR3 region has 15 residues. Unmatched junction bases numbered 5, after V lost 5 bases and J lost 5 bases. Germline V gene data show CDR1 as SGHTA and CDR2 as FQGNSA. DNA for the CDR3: TGTGCCAGCAGCGTGACTAGCGGGAGTGTAGATACGCAGTATTTT. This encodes CASSVTSGSVDTQYF.

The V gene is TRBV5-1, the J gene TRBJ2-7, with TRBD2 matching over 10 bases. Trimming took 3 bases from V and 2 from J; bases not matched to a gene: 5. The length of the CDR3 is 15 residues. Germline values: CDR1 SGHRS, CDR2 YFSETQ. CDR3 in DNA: TGCGCCAGCAGCTCCACTAGCGGGATGACCTACGAGCAGTACTTC. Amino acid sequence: CASSSTSGMTYEQYF. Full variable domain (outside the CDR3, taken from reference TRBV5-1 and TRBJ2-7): KAGVTQTPRYLIKTRGQQVTLSCSPISGHRSVSWYQQTPGQGLQFLFEYFSETQRNKGNFPGRFSGRQFSNSRSEMNVSTLELGDSALYLCASSSTSGMTYEQYFGPGTRLTVT.

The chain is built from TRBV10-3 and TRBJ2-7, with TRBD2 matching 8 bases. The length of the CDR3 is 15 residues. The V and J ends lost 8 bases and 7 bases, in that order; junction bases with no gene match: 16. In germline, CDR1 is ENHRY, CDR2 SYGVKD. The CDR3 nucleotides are TGTGCCATCCTCGGGGGGGGCAGGGACTCATCGGAGCAGTACTTC. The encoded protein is CAILGGGRDSSEQYF.

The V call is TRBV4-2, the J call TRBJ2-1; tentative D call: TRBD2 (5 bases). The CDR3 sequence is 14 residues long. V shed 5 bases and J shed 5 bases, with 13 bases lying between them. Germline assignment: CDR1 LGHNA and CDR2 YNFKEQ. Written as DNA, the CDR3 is TGTGCCAGCAGCACCTCTAGCCGGGACAATGAGCAGTTCTTC. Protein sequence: CASSTSSRDNEQFF.

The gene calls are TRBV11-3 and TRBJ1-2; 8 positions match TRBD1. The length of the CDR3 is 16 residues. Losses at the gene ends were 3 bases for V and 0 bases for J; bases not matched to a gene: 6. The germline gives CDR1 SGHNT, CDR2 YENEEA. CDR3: CASSLGQELANYGYTF. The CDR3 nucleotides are TGTGCCAGCAGCTTGGGACAGGAGTTAGCTAACTATGGCTACACCTTC.

The CDR3 here is CASSLVAGANNEQFF. DNA for the CDR3: TGTGCCAGCAGCTTGGTAGCGGGAGCTAACAATGAGCAGTTCTTC. The chain couples TRBV5-4 to TRBJ2-1, with TRBD2 identical over 9 bases. Looked up from germline, CDR1 is SGHNT and CDR2 is YYREEE (reference sequence). The V gene end was trimmed by 0 bases and the J gene end by 5 bases; junction bases not matched to a gene: 3. The CDR3 is made up of 15 amino acids.

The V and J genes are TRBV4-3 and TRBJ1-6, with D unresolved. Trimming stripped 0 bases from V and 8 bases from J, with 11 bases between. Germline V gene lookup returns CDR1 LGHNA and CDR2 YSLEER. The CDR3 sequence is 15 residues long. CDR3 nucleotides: TGCGCCAGCAGCCAAGATGCAGCGCGCGATTCACCCCTCCACTTT. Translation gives CASSQDAARDSPLHF.

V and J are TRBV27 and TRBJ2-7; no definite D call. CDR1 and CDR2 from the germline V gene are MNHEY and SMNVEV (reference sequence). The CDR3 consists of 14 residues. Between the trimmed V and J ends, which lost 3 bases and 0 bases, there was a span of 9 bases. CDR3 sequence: CASSLFGVSYEQYF. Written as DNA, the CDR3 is TGTGCCAGCAGTTTGTTCGGCGTCTCCTACGAGCAGTACTTC.

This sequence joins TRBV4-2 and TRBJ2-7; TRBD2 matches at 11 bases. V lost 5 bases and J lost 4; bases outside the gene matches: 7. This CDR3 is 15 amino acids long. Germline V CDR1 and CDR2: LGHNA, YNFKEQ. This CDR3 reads CASSKGGLAAYEQYF. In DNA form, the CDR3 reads TGTGCCAGCAGCAAGGGGGGACTAGCGGCGTACGAGCAGTACTTC.

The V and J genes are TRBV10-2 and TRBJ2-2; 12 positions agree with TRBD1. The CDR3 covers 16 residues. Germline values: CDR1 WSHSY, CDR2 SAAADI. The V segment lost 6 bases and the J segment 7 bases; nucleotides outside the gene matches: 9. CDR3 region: CASRGTRDRGLGELFF. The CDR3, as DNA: TGCGCCAGCAGAGGAACCCGGGACAGGGGGCTCGGGGAGCTGTTTTTT.

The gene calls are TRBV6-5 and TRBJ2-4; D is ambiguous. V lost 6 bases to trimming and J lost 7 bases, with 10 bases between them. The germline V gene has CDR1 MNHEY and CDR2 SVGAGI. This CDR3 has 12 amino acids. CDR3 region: CASSQVDNIQYF. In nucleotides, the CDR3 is TGTGCCAGCAGCCAAGTGGACAACATTCAGTACTTC.

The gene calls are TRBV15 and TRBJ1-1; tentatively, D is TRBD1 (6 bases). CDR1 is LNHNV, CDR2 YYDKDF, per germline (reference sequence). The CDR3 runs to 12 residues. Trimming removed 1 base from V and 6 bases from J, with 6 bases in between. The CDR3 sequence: CATSRGTAEAFF. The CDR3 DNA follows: TGTGCCACCAGCAGAGGGACAGCTGAAGCTTTCTTT.

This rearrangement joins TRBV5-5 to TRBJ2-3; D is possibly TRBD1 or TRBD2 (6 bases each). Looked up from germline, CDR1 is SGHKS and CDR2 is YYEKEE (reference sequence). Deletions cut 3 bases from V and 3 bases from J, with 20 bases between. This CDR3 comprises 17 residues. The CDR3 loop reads CASSSTPRGAGTDTQYF. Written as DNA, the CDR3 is TGTGCCAGCAGCTCAACCCCGAGGGGGGCGGGAACAGATACGCAGTATTTT.